This TCR beta chain comes out of a study of beta chain features in type 1 diabetes. Every bit of the isolated RNA underwent reverse transcription, so sequencing read expressed TCRB transcripts. TCRdb's copy holds only in-frame clones and misses some; the assay was immunoSEQ multiplex PCR. The data show over 300,000 clones, with 6.5% to 10% seen just once and roughly 0.44% held by the top ten. This clone was seen only a few times. V lost 4 bases and J lost 6; bases outside the gene matches: 8. CDR3 length: 14 residues. Per germline, CDR1 SGHKS and CDR2 YYEKEE (reference sequence). A heparinised blood draw that averaged around 0.12 L was obtained once from each donor.

The TCR was taken from a woman between 18 and 30 years old in good health. V gene TRBV5-5 combines with J gene TRBJ2-7; 9 positions agree with TRBD1. Sequenced input: central memory CD4+ T cells from blood. Here the CDR3 DNA reads TGTGCCAGCAGCCCCCCCGGGACAGGGATCGAGCAGTACTTC. Amino acid sequence: CASSPPGTGIEQYF.